The clone carrying this TCR beta chain was recorded only once. These data come from a study of identical twins' blood T cells. The CDR3 runs to 11 residues. Deletions cut 3 bases from V and 5 bases from J, with 8 bases between. Germline V gives CDR1 DFQATT, CDR2 SNEGSKA (reference sequence). One entry per CDR3 protein, called by TCRdb with MiXCR from the 5' RACE reads. This table has 350,000 to 400,000 distinct CDR3 sequences, about 28% appearing once. The sequenced sample was PBMCs. This TCR derives from a woman aged 18-50 years in good health. The chain has TRBV20-1 and TRBJ2-7; no clear D. The chain's CDR3 is CSASKVNEQYF. The DNA of the CDR3 is TGCAGTGCTAGTAAGGTCAACGAGCAGTACTTC.